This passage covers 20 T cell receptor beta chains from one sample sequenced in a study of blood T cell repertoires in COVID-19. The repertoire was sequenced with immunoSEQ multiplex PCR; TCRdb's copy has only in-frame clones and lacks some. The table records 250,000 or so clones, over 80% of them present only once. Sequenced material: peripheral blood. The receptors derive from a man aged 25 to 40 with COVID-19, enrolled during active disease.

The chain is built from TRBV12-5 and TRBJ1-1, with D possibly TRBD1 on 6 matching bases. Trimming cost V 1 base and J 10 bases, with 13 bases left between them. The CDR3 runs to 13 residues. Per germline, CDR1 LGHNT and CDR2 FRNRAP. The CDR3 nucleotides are TGTGCTAGTGGTTTGGCCGAGGGGGATGCAGCTTTCTTT. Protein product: CASGLAEGDAAFF.

CDR3 DNA sequence: TGTGCCAGCAGCTTAGAATTCGGAGGGGTTGGCAATCAGCCCCAGCATTTT. Protein product: CASSLEFGGVGNQPQHF. The V call is TRBV7-9, the J call TRBJ1-5; possible D gene TRBD1, 5 bases. The ends were cut back, 1 base at V and 2 bases at J, with 15 bases in the middle. The germline CDR1 and CDR2 sequences are SEHNR and FQNEAQ (reference sequence). This CDR3 comprises 17 residues.

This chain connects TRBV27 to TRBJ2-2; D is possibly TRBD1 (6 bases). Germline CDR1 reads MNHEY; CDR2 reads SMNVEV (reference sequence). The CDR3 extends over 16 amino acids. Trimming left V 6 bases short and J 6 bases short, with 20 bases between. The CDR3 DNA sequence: TGTGCCAGCAGCCAGGCGGGCAGGGGTATGGCCGGGGAGCTGTTTTTT. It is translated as CASSQAGRGMAGELFF.

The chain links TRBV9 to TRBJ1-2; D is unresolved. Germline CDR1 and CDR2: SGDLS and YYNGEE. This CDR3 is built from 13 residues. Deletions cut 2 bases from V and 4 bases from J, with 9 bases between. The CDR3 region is CASSVEGGYGYTF. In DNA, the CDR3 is TGTGCCAGCAGCGTTGAGGGAGGCTATGGCTACACCTTC.

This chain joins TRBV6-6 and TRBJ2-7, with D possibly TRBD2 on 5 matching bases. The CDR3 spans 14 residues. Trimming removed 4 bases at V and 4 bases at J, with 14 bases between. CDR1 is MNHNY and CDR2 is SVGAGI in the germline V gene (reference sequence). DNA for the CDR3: TGTGCCAGCAGTTCACCACCTAGCTTGTACGAGCAGTACTTC. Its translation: CASSSPPSLYEQYF.

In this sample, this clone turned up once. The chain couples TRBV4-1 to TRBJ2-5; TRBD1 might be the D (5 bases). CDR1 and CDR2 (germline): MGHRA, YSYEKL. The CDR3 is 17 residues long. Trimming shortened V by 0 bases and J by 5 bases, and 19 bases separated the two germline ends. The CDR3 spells CASSQDKNFGAGETQYF. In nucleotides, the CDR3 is TGCGCCAGCAGCCAAGATAAGAACTTTGGGGCCGGGGAGACCCAGTACTTC.

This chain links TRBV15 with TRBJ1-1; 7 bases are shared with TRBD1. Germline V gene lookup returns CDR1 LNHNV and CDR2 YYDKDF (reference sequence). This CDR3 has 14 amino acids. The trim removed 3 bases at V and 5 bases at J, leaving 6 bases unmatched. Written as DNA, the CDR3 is TGTGCCACCAGCAGTGGGGGACAGCGGACTGAAGCTTTCTTT. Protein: CATSSGGQRTEAFF.

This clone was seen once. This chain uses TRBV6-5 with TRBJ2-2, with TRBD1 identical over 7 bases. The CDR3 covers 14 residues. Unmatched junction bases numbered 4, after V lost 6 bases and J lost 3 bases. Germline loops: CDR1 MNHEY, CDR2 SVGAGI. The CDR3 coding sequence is TGTGCCAGCAGGTCCGGGACAGACACCGGGGAGCTGTTTTTT. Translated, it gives CASRSGTDTGELFF.

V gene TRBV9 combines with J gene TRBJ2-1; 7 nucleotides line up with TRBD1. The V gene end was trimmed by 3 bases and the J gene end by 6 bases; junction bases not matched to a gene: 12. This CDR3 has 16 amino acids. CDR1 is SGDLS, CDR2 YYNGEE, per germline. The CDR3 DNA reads TGTGCCAGCAGCGATGGAGGACAGGAACGCTTCAATGAGCAGTTCTTC. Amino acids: CASSDGGQERFNEQFF. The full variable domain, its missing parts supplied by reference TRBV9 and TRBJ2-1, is DSGVTQTPKHLITATGQRVTLRCSPRSGDLSVYWYQQSLDQGLQFLIQYYNGEERAKGNILERFSAQQFPDLHSELNLSSLELGDSALYFCASSDGGQERFNEQFFGPGTRLTVL.

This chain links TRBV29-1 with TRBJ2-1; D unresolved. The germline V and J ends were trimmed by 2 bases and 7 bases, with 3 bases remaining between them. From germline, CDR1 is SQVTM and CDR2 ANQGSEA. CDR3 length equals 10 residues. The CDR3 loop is CSVELNEQFF. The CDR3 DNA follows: TGCAGCGTTGAACTGAATGAGCAGTTCTTC.

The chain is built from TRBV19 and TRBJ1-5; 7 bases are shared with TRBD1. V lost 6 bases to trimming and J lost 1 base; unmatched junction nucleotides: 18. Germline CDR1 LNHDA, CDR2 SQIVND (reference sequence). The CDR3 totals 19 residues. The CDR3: CASRSIGQAEAWSNQPQHF. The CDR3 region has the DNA TGTGCCAGTAGATCAATTGGACAGGCCGAGGCTTGGAGCAATCAGCCCCAGCATTTT.

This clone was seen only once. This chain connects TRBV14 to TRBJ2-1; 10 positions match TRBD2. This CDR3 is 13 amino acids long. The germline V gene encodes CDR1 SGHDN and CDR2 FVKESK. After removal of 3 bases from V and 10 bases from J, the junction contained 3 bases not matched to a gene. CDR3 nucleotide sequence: TGTGCCAGCAGCCAGGTACTAGCGGGAGAGCAGTTCTTC. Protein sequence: CASSQVLAGEQFF.

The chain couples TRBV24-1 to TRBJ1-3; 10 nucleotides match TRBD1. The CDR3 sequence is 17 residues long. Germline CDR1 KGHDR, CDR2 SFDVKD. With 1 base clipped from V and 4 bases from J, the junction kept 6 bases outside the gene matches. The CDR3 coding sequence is TGTGCCACCAGTGATTTCCCTCCGGGACAGGGGGGAAACACCATATATTTT. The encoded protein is CATSDFPPGQGGNTIYF.

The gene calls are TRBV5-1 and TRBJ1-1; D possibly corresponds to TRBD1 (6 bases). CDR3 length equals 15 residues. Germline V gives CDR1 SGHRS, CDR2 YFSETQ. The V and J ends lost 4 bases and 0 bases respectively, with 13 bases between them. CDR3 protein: CASSAQQGMNTEAFF. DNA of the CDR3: TGCGCCAGCAGCGCCCAACAGGGAATGAACACTGAAGCTTTCTTT.

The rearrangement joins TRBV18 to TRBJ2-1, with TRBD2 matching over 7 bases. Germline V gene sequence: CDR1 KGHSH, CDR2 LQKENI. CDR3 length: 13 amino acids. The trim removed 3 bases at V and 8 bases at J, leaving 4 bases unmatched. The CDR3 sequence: CASSPRLAHEQFF. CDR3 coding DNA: TGTGCCAGCTCACCCCGACTAGCCCATGAGCAGTTCTTC.

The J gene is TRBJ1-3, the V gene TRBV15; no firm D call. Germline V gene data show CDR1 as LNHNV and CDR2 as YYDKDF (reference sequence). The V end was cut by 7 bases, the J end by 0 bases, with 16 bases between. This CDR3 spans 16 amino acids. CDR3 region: CATTKSWRSSGNTIYF. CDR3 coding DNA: TGTGCCACCACCAAATCTTGGAGGAGCTCTGGAAACACCATATATTTT.

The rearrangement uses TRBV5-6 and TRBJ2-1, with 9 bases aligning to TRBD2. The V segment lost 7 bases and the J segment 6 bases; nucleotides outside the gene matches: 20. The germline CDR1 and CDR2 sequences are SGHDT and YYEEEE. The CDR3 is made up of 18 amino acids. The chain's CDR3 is CASAGGPFAGGPFNEQFF. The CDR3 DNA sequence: TGTGCCAGCGCGGGGGGACCTTTTGCGGGAGGGCCATTCAATGAGCAGTTCTTC.

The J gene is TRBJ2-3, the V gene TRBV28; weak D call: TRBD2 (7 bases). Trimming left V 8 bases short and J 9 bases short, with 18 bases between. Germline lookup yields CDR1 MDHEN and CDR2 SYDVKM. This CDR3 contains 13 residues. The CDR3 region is CASQKRGGRTQYF. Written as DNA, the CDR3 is TGTGCCAGCCAGAAGAGGGGGGGAAGAACGCAGTATTTT.

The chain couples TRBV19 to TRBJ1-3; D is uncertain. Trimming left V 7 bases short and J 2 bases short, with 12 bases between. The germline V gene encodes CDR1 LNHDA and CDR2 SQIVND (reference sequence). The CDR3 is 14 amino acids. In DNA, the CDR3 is TGTGCCAGTATTTCGACAAGTGCTGGAAACACCATATATTTT. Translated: CASISTSAGNTIYF.

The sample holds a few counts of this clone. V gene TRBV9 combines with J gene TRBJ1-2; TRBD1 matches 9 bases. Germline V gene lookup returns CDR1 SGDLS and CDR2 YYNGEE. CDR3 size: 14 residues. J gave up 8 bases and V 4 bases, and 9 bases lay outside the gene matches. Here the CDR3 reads CASSPPRTGDGYTF. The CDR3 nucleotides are TGTGCCAGCAGCCCACCCCGGACAGGGGACGGCTACACCTTC.